This T cell receptor (beta chain) was identified during a study of shared clonotypes between healthy human individuals. General study results and limits: The genetic and exposure-history diversity represented was limited by few donors. Shared clonotypes: approximately 5.3% naive CD4, around 3.7% naive CD8, 2.3% memory CD4, over 0.3% memory CD8.

For this clone: Its antigen is not known.

Germline CDR1 reads SGHRS; CDR2 reads YFSETQ. The CDR3 totals 15 residues. J lost 8 bases, V lost 0 bases, and 10 bases had no gene match. Replicate PCRs from sorted subsets contained roughly 200 ng DNA, which is 30,000 to 35,000 T cell genomes. The repertoire was sequenced with immunoSEQ multiplex PCR; TCRdb's copy has only in-frame clones and lacks some. The data show about 2.4 million clones, with 93% seen just once and roughly 0.36% held by the top ten. This TCR came from a man aged 18 to 29 in good health. Some clones in this sample may be carry-over from other donors' samples. This chain links TRBV5-1 with TRBJ1-1; the match to TRBD1 covers 7 bases. The sample consisted of naive CD4+ T cells from PBMCs. Subset meaning: CD45RA+ positively selected. CDR3 coding DNA: TGCGCCAGCAGCTTGGCTCGTCTAGGACAGGACGAAGCTTTCTTT. Residues: CASSLARLGQDEAFF.